Below are 21 T cell receptor beta chains sequenced from a single sample in a study of T-cell reconstitution after alpha-beta-depleted transplantation in children. Researchers prepared the TCRbeta library using unique molecular identifiers, the study reports. MiXCR, run by TCRdb on the PCR reads, gives a single entry per CDR3 protein. The table has 600,000 to 700,000 distinct CDR3 sequences, about an eighth seen once. The source was PBMCs, collected before TCRalphabeta/CD19-depleted stem cell transplant. The receptors originated from a girl aged 2-9 years with congenital amegakaryocytic thrombocytopenia, due to receive a stem cell transplant.

This clonotype was detected ten times or more. The chain carries TRBV14 and TRBJ2-1, with 11 bases fitting TRBD2. Per germline, CDR1 SGHDN and CDR2 FVKESK. The CDR3 extends over 16 amino acids. The V gene end was trimmed by 0 bases and the J gene end by 5 bases; junction bases not matched to a gene: 3. The CDR3: CASSQDSGLADNEQFF. The CDR3 DNA sequence: TGTGCCAGCAGCCAAGATTCGGGACTAGCGGACAATGAGCAGTTCTTC. The full variable domain, in which reference TRBV14 and TRBJ2-1 provide the parts outside the CDR3, is EAGVTQFPSHSVIEKGQTVTLRCDPISGHDNLYWYRRVMGKEIKFLLHFVKESKQDESGMPNNRFLAERTGGTYSTLKVQPAELEDSGVYFCASSQDSGLADNEQFFGPGTRLTVL.

This clonotype was seen repeatedly, ten times or more. The chain couples TRBV20-1 to TRBJ2-1; D is undetermined. The CDR3 extends over 12 amino acids. Trimming cost V 6 bases and J 3 bases, with 9 bases left between them. Germline values: CDR1 DFQATT, CDR2 SNEGSKA (reference sequence). The CDR3 spells CSATASYNEQFF. Here the CDR3 DNA reads TGCAGTGCCACCGCTAGCTACAATGAGCAGTTCTTC.

This clonotype was recorded many times. The chain combines TRBV5-1 with TRBJ1-1; no clear D gene. Germline V gene lookup returns CDR1 SGHRS and CDR2 YFSETQ. The CDR3 is made up of 13 amino acids. V was shortened by 3 bases and J by 1 base, with 7 bases between the two germline ends. The CDR3 region is CASSWRANTEAFF. The CDR3 nucleotides read TGCGCCAGCAGCTGGAGGGCGAACACTGAAGCTTTCTTT.

The chain is built from TRBV7-2 and TRBJ2-1; 11 bases fit TRBD2. This CDR3 is built from 15 residues. The J segment lost 10 bases and the V segment lost 4 bases, leaving 9 bases of the junction unmatched. CDR1 SGHTA and CDR2 FQGNSA come from the germline V gene. Written as DNA, the CDR3 is TGTGCCAGCAGCTCCGCGCTAGCGGGAGGTGGCGAGCAGTTCTTC. Protein sequence: CASSSALAGGGEQFF.

This clonotype was seen a few times. This chain joins TRBV11-1 and TRBJ2-1; the D is unclear. The germline gives CDR1 SGHAT, CDR2 FQDESV (reference sequence). The V gene lost 2 bases and the J gene lost 5 bases, with 22 bases spanning the gap. The CDR3 is made up of 18 amino acids. The CDR3 sequence: CASSLISYRQAWDNEQFF. The DNA for the CDR3 is TGTGCCAGCAGCTTAATTTCGTATCGGCAGGCCTGGGACAATGAGCAGTTCTTC.

The DNA of the CDR3 is TGCAGCTCCCGCCTGGGGGACACCGGGGAGCTGTTTTTT. As protein: CSSRLGDTGELFF. This chain connects TRBV29-1 to TRBJ2-2; D tentatively fits TRBD1 or TRBD2 (5 bases each). CDR3 length equals 13 residues. Germline V gene data show CDR1 as SQVTM and CDR2 as ANQGSEA. V was pared by 8 bases and J by 3 bases, with 13 bases between.

This clonotype occurred many times. This chain links TRBV19 with TRBJ2-1; 13 bases align to TRBD2. Trimming at V came to 7 bases and at J to 8 bases, leaving 5 bases not matched to a gene. This CDR3 comprises 14 residues. The germline gives CDR1 LNHDA, CDR2 SQIVND (reference sequence). This CDR3 reads CASTGLAGVDEQFF. The CDR3 DNA is TGTGCCAGTACCGGACTAGCGGGAGTCGATGAGCAGTTCTTC.

This chain connects TRBV7-9 to TRBJ2-7; D gene ambiguous. The CDR3 covers 13 residues. V gave up 3 bases and J gave up 4 bases, with 10 bases separating them. CDR1 and CDR2 (germline): SEHNR, FQNEAQ (reference sequence). CDR3 region: CASSFDGQYEQYF. The CDR3 bases are TGTGCCAGCAGCTTCGACGGCCAGTACGAGCAGTACTTC.

This clonotype was seen many times. The J gene is TRBJ2-4, the V gene TRBV20-1; no clear D. CDR1 DFQATT and CDR2 SNEGSKA come from the germline V gene (reference sequence). Trimming removed 3 bases from V and 7 bases from J, with 4 bases in between. The CDR3 has 10 amino acids. CDR3 residues: CSARRNIQYF. For the CDR3, the DNA is TGCAGTGCTAGGAGGAACATTCAGTACTTC.

This clonotype was counted many times. This chain connects TRBV20-1 to TRBJ2-2; the D is unclear. From germline, CDR1 is DFQATT and CDR2 SNEGSKA (reference sequence). The germline V and J ends were trimmed by 0 bases and 1 base, with 12 bases remaining between them. CDR3 size: 16 residues. This chain's CDR3 is CSARDASDGNTGELFF. The CDR3 coding sequence is TGCAGTGCTAGAGATGCGTCGGACGGGAACACCGGGGAGCTGTTTTTT.

Details on this clonotype: A much larger clone lies one base from this, so it may be a read error. The chain uses TRBV5-1 and TRBJ2-7; D is possibly TRBD1 (6 bases). V was clipped by 4 bases and J by 8 bases, with 19 bases between them. Germline loops: CDR1 SGHRS, CDR2 YFSETQ. The CDR3 length is 14 residues. This CDR3 is CASSVGQPKHKQYF. Written as DNA, the CDR3 is TGCGCCAGCAGCGTGGGACAACCAAAACACAAGCAGTACTTC.

This clonotype was recorded many times. The V gene is TRBV20-1, the J gene TRBJ2-3; D is ambiguous. Germline-derived CDR1 and CDR2 are DFQATT and SNEGSKA (reference sequence). V lost 0 bases, J lost 5 bases, and 9 bases lay in between. This CDR3 is built from 13 residues. Here the CDR3 DNA reads TGCAGTGCTAGAGATCAGCTGGGAGATACGCAGTATTTT. Protein product: CSARDQLGDTQYF.

This clonotype was seen a few times. This chain joins TRBV18 and TRBJ2-1; 8 bases are shared with TRBD2. V lost 0 bases to trimming and J lost 4 bases; unmatched junction nucleotides: 2. Per germline, CDR1 KGHSH and CDR2 LQKENI. The CDR3 has 15 residues. DNA of the CDR3: TGTGCCAGCTCACCACCAGCGGGAGATTACAATGAGCAGTTCTTC. Amino acid sequence: CASSPPAGDYNEQFF. Full variable domain (remainder filled in from reference TRBV18 and TRBJ2-1): NAGVMQNPRHLVRRRGQEARLRCSPMKGHSHVYWYRQLPEEGLKFMVYLQKENIIDESGMPKERFSAEFPKEGPSILRIQQVVRGDSAAYFCASSPPAGDYNEQFFGPGTRLTVL.

The V gene is TRBV12-3 or TRBV12-4, the J gene TRBJ2-7; D is ambiguous. CDR3 length equals 15 residues. V shed 5 bases and J shed 3 bases, with 17 bases lying between them. The CDR3 DNA reads as TGTGCCAGCAGTCCCGCCGAACTGAAGGGCTACGAGCAGTACTTC. Protein: CASSPAELKGYEQYF.

This clonotype has just one count. CDR3 nucleotides: TGTGCCAGTAGTATCCTAGCGAGGGAGACCCAGTACTTC. This codes for CASSILARETQYF. The rearrangement joins TRBV19 to TRBJ2-5; a possible D gene is TRBD2 (6 bases). The CDR3 is 13 residues long. The V end was cut by 3 bases, the J end by 5 bases, with 10 bases between. CDR1 and CDR2 (germline): LNHDA, SQIVND (reference sequence).

This clonotype turned up a few times. This chain connects TRBV6-5 to TRBJ2-6, with 9 bases fitting TRBD1. Trimming took 1 base from V and 8 from J; bases not matched to a gene: 6. Germline CDR1 MNHEY, CDR2 SVGAGI. The CDR3 covers 16 residues. This chain's CDR3 is CASSYFGQGRTNVLTF. CDR3 sequence (DNA): TGTGCCAGCAGTTACTTCGGACAGGGGAGGACCAACGTCCTGACTTTC.

This chain links TRBV21-1 with TRBJ2-7. TRBV21-1 is classified as a pseudogene. The CDR3 sequence is 16 residues long. The CDR3 bases are TGTGCCAGCAGATACTCTACGGACCGGGGCTCATACGAGCAGTACTTC. Protein sequence: CASRYSTDRGSYEQYF.

This rearrangement joins TRBV27 to TRBJ1-1; 7 bases fit TRBD1. CDR1 is MNHEY and CDR2 is SMNVEV in the germline V gene (reference sequence). CDR3 length equals 15 residues. Trimming at V came to 4 bases and at J to 4 bases, leaving 9 bases not matched to a gene. The CDR3 region is CASSWNRGPGTEAFF. The CDR3 region has the DNA TGTGCCAGCAGTTGGAACAGGGGCCCGGGCACTGAAGCTTTCTTT.

The chain has TRBV30 and TRBJ2-3; D gene ambiguous. Germline assignment: CDR1 GTSNPN and CDR2 SVGIG (reference sequence). V lost 7 bases and J 5 bases, leaving 1 base between the germline ends. This CDR3 is built from 8 residues. This chain's CDR3 is CALDTQYF. CDR3 sequence (DNA): TGTGCCTTAGATACGCAGTATTTT.

This clonotype was recorded a few times. The junction does not match germline at one end; this may be a read error. The rearrangement joins TRBV5-1 to TRBJ2-3; 14 bases are a match to TRBD2. CDR3 size: 17 residues. Germline values: CDR1 SGHRS, CDR2 YFSETQ. The CDR3 region is CASSTGTSGSAADMQYF. The CDR3 DNA follows: TGCGCCAGCAGCACCGGGACTAGCGGGAGTGCCGCAGATATGCAGTATTTT.

J is TRBJ2-7 and V is TRBV12-1; no check of the table's D call, TRBD2, against the DNA was made. TRBV12-1 is a known pseudogene. This CDR3 region has 23 residues. CDR3 protein: CASSCPPGQENLSAGGLTYEQYF. As DNA, the CDR3 is TGTGCCAGCAGCTGCCCCCCCGGGCAGGAGAATCTTTCAGCGGGAGGGTTGACCTACGAGCAGTACTTC.